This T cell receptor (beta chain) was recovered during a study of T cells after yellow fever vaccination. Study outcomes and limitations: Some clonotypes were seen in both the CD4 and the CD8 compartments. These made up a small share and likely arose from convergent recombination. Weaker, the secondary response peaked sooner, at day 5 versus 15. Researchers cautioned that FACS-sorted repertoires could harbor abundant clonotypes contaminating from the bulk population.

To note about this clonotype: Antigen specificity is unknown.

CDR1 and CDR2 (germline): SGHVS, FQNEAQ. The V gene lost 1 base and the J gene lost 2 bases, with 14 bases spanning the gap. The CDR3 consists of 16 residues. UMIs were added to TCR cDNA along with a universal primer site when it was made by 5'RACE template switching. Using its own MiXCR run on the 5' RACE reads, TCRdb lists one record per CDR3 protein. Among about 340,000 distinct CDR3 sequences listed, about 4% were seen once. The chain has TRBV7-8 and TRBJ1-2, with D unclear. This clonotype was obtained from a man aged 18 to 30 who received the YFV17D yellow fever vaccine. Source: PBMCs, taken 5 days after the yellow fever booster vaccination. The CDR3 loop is CASSLGYGIGNYGYTF. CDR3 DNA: TGTGCCAGCAGCTTAGGATATGGAATCGGGAACTATGGCTACACCTTC.